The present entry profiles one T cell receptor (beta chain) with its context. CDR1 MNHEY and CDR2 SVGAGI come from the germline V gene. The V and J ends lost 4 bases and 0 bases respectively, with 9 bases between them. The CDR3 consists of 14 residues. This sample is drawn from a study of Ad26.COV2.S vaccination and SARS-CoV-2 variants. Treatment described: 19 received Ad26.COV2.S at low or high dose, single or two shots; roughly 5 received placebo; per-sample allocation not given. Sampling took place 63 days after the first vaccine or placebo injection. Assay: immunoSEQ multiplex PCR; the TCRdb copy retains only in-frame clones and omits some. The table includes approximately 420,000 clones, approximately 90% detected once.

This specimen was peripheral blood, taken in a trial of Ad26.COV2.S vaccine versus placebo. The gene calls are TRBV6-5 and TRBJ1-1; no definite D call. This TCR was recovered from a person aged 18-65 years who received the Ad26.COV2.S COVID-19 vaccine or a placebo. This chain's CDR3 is CASSSRSLNTEAFF. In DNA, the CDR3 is TGTGCCAGCAGTTCCCGCAGTTTGAACACTGAAGCTTTCTTT.